These 7 T cell receptor beta chains were sequenced from one sample in a study of blood T cell repertoires in COVID-19. The protocol was immunoSEQ multiplex PCR, while the TCRdb copy is restricted to in-frame clones and leaves out a portion. The sample lists about 220,000 clones, approximately 80% occurring once. Sequences were obtained from peripheral blood. These receptors came from a man in his fifties or sixties with active or convalescent COVID-19.

The chain couples TRBV6-5 to TRBJ2-3; 8 nucleotides align to TRBD2. V lost 6 bases, J lost 2 bases, and 7 bases stayed unmatched. This CDR3 comprises 15 residues. In germline, CDR1 is MNHEY, CDR2 SVGAGI. CDR3 sequence (DNA): TGTGCCAGCAGCTCAACTAGCGGATTCACAGATACGCAGTATTTT. It codes for CASSSTSGFTDTQYF.

The CDR3 loop is CATSSGSGNTIYF. In DNA form, the CDR3 reads TGTGCCACCAGTTCAGGGTCAGGGAACACCATATATTTT. This chain joins TRBV15 and TRBJ1-3; weak D call: TRBD1 (5 bases). V gave up 6 bases and J gave up 7 bases, with 13 bases separating them. This CDR3 is built from 13 residues. Germline V gene sequence: CDR1 LNHNV, CDR2 YYDKDF (reference sequence).

In DNA form, the CDR3 reads TGTGCCAGCAGCGCGGCTGGGGTGGAAGCGGGAACAGATACGCAGTATTTT. This translates into CASSAAGVEAGTDTQYF. This rearrangement joins TRBV9 to TRBJ2-3, with TRBD2 identical over 7 bases. Germline loops: CDR1 SGDLS, CDR2 YYNGEE. The CDR3 loop spans 17 amino acids. The J segment lost 3 bases and the V segment lost 3 bases, leaving 13 bases of the junction unmatched.

This chain links TRBV24-1 with TRBJ2-1; weak D call: TRBD2 (6 bases). The CDR3 is 13 residues long. Germline V lookup: CDR1 KGHDR, CDR2 SFDVKD. V lost 6 bases and J lost 8, with 13 bases in between. CDR3 bases: TGTGCCACCAGTTCCACGCGGGGCTATGAGCAGTTCTTC. Its protein product is CATSSTRGYEQFF.

This clone has just a few counts. V usage is TRBV28 and J usage is TRBJ1-2; 9 bases agree with TRBD1. With V trimmed by 5 bases and J by 6 bases, 7 bases remained unmatched. Per the germline V gene, CDR1 is MDHEN and CDR2 is SYDVKM. The CDR3 sequence is 14 residues long. CDR3 residues: CASSLMTGGDGYTF. The CDR3 bases are TGTGCCAGCAGTCTCATGACAGGGGGTGATGGCTACACCTTC.

The chain employs TRBV5-5 and TRBJ2-3, with a weak D call TRBD2 (6 bases). Germline CDR1 SGHKS, CDR2 YYEKEE (reference sequence). V was pared by 4 bases and J by 2 bases, with 14 bases between. The CDR3 consists of 15 residues. This CDR3 is CASSRVGTYTDTQYF. The DNA of the CDR3 is TGTGCCAGCAGCCGTGTCGGGACTTACACAGATACGCAGTATTTT.

V usage is TRBV21-1 and J usage is TRBJ2-7; the table's TRBD2 call for D was not verified on the DNA. TRBV21-1 is a listed pseudogene. CDR3 length: 14 residues. The CDR3 is CASSWDAPAGEQYV. CDR3 DNA: TGTGCCAGCTCATGGGACGCCCCTGCGGGAGAGCAGTACGTC.